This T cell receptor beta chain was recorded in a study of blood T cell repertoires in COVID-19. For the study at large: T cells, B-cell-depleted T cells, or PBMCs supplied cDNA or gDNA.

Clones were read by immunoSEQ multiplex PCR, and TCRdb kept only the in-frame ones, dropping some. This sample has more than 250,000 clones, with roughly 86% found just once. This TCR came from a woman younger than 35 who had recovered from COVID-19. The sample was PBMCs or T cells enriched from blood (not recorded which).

CDR3 loop: CASSLDPGQGDSPLHF. DNA for the CDR3: TGTGCCAGCTCACTGGATCCGGGACAGGGCGATTCACCCCTCCACTTT. This chain joins TRBV18 and TRBJ1-6, with 9 nucleotides matching TRBD1. Losses at the gene ends were 4 bases for V and 8 bases for J; bases not matched to a gene: 9. The CDR3 sequence is 16 residues long. Germline V lookup: CDR1 KGHSH, CDR2 LQKENI.